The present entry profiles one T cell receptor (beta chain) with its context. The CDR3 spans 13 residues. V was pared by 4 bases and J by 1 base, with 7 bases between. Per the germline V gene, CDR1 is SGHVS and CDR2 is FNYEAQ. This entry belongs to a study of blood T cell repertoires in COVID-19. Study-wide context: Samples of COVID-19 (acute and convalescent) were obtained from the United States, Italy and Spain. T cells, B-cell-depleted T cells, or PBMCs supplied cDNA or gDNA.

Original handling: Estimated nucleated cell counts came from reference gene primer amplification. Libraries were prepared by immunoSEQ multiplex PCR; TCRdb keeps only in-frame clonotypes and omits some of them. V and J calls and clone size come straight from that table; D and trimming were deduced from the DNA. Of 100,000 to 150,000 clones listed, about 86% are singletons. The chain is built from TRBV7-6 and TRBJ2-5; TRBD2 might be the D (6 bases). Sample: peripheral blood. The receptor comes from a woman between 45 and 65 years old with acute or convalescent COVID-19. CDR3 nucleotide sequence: TGTGCCAGCAGCTGGGGAGGCCAAGAGACCCAGTACTTC. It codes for CASSWGGQETQYF. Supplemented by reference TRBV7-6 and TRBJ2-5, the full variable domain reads GAGVSQSPRYKVTKRGQDVALRCDPISGHVSLYWYRQALGQGPEFLTYFNYEAQQDKSGLPNDRFSAERPEGSISTLTIQRTEQRDSAMYRCASSWGGQETQYFGPGTRLLVL.